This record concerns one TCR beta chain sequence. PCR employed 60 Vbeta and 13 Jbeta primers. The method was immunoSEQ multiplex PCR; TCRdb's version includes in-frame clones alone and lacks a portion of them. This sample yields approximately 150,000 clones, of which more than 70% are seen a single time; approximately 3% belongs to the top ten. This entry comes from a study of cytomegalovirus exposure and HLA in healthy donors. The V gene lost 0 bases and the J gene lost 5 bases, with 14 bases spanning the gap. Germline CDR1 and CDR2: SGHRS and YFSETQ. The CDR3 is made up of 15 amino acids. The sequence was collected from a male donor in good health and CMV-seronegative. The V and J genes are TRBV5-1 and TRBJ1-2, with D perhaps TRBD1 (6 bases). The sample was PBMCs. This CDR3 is CASSLVAGEVYGYTF. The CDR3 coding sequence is TGCGCCAGCAGCTTGGTGGCAGGGGAAGTTTATGGCTACACCTTC. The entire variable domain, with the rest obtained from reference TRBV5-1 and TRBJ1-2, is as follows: KAGVTQTPRYLIKTRGQQVTLSCSPISGHRSVSWYQQTPGQGLQFLFEYFSETQRNKGNFPGRFSGRQFSNSRSEMNVSTLELGDSALYLCASSLVAGEVYGYTFGSGTRLTVV.